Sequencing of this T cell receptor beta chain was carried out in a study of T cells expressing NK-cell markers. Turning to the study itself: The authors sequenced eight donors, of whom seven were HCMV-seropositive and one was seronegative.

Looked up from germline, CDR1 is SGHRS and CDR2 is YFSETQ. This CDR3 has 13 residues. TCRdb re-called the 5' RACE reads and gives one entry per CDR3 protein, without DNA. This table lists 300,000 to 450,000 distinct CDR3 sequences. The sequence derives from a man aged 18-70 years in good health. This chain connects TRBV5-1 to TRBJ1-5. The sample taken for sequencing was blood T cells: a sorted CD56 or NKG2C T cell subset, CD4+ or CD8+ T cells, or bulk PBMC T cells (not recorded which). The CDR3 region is CASSLADGQPQHF.